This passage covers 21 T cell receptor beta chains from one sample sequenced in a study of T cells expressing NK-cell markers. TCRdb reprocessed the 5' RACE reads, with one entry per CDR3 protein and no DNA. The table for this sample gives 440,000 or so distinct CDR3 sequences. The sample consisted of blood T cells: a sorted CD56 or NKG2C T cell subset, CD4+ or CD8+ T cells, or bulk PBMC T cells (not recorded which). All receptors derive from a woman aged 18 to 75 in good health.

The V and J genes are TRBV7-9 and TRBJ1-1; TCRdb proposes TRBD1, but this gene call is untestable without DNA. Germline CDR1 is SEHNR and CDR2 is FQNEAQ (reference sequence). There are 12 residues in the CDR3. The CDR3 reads CASSFIGPEAFF.

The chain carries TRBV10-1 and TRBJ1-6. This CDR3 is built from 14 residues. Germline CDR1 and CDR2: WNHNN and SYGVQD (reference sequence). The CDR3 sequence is CASSEGRDASPLHF.

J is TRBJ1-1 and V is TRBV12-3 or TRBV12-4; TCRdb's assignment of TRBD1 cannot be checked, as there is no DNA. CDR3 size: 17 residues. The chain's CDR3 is CASSSRDRVIMNTEAFF.

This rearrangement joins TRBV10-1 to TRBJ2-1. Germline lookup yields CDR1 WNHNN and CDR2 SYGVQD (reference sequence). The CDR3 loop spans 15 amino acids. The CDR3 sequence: CASSPDESSYNEQFF.

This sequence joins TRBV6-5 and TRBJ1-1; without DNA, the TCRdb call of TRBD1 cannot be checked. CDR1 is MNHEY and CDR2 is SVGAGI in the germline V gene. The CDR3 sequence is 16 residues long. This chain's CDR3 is CASSYTGTGPNTEAFF.

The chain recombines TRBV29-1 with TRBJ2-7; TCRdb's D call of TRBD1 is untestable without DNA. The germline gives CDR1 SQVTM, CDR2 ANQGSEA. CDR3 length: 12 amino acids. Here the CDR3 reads CSVVQGTYEQYF.

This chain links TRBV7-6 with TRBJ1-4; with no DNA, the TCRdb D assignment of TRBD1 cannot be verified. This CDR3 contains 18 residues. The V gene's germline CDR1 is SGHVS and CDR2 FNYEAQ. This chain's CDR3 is CASSLMIPGLGSNEKLFF.

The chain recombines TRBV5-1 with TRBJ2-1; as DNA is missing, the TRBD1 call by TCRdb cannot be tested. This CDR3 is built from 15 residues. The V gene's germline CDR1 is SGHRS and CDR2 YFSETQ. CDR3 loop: CASSLQGGAYNEQFF.

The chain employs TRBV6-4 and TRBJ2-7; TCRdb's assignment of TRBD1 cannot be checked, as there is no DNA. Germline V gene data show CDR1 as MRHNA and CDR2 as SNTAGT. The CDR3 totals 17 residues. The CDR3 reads CASRSLSRTGLSYEQYF.

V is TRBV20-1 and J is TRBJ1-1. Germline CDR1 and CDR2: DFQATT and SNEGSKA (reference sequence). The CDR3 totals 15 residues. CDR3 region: CSARDGGRAGTEAFF.

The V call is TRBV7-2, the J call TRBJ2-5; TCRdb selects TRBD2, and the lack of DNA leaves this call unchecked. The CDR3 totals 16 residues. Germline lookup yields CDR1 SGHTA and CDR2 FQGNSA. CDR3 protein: CASSLGGLAGAQGQYF.

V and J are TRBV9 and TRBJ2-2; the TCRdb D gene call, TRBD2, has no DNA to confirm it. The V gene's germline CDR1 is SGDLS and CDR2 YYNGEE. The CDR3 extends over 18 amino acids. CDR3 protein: CASSGTGRTEGNTGELFF.

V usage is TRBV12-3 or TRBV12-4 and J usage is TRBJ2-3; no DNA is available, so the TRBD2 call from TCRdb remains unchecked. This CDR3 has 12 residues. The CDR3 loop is CASSPDSDTQYF.

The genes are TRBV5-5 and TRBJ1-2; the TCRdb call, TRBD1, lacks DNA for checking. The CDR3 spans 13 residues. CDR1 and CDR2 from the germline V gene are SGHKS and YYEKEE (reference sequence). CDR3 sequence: CASSEQGHYGYTF.

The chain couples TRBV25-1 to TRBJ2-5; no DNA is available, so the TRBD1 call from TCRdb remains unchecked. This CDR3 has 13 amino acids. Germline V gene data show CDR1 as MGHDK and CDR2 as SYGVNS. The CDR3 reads CASTPTGPETQYF.

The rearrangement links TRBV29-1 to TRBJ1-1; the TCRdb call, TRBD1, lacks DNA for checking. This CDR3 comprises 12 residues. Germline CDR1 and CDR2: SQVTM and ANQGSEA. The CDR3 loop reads CSVTGPQVEAFF.

CDR3 loop: CSVHLAGGLNYNEQFF. V is TRBV29-1 and J is TRBJ2-1; no DNA is available, so the TRBD2 call from TCRdb remains unchecked. Germline values: CDR1 SQVTM, CDR2 ANQGSEA. The CDR3 extends over 16 amino acids.

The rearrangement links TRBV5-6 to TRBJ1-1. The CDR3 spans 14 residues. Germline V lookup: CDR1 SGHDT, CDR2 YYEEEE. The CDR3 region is CASSLDGTPLGAFF.

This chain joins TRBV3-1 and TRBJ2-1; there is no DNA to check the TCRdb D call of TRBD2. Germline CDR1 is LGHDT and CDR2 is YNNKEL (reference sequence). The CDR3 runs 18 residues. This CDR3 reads CASSQDQGVRLIYNEQFF.

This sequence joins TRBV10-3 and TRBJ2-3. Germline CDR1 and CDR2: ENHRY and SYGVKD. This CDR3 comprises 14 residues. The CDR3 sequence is CAICKDIRTDTQYF.

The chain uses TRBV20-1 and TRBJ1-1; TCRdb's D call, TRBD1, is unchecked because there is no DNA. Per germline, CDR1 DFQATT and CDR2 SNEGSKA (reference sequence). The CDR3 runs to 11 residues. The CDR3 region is CSARDLQGAFF.